The rows below give T cell receptor beta chains drawn from one sample of a study of memory CD4+ T cells and cytomegalovirus serostatus. Profiling relied on immunoSEQ multiplex PCR, and the TCRdb table lists in-frame clones only, not all of them. In the table there are roughly 53,000 clones, around 78% of which are singletons. Sequenced input: memory CD4+ T cells from blood. The receptors stem from an adult in good health and CMV-seronegative. CDR3s include the opening cysteine and the closing phenylalanine or tryptophan. Fields, in order: clone size, D gene, J gene, V gene, CDR3 protein, CDR3 DNA. A D gene is named only where the DNA matches it firmly. Not all rows give a size; the values are once, few, many and, for expanded clones, a class.

NA TRBD1 TRBJ1-4 TRBV15 CATSRDAGTGDEKLFF TGTGCCACCAGCAGGGACGCCGGGACAGGGGATGAAAAACTGTTTTTT
NA NA TRBJ2-7 TRBV18 CASSELSLGGSEQYF TGTGCCAGCTCAGAACTATCATTGGGGGGTTCCGAGCAGTACTTC
NA NA TRBJ2-5 TRBV5-4 CASSFSVQETQYF TGTGCCAGCAGCTTCTCTGTCCAAGAGACCCAGTACTTC
NA NA TRBJ2-2 TRBV5-4 CASSLLGTYTGELFF TGTGCCAGCAGCTTGCTGGGGACCTACACCGGGGAGCTGTTTTTT
NA NA TRBJ1-1 TRBV18 CASSPTMNTEAFF TGTGCCAGCTCCCCAACTATGAACACTGAAGCTTTCTTT
NA NA TRBJ1-1 TRBV5-1 CASSPLAGAGYTEAFF TGCGCCAGCAGCCCCCTGGCCGGGGCAGGGTACACTGAAGCTTTCTTT
NA NA TRBJ2-2 TRBV7-2 CASSRTGITGELFF TGTGCCAGCAGCCGTACAGGGATCACCGGGGAGCTGTTTTTT
NA TRBD2 TRBJ2-3 TRBV6-1 CASSEGGTRADTQYF TGTGCCAGCAGTGAAGGGGGGACTAGGGCAGATACGCAGTATTTT
NA NA TRBJ2-5 TRBV7-2 CASSLASETQYF TGTGCCAGCAGCTTAGCAAGTGAGACCCAGTACTTC
few NA TRBJ1-1 TRBV7-9 CASSHRDGGNTEAFF TGTGCCAGCAGCCATAGGGACGGCGGAAACACTGAAGCTTTCTTT
NA NA TRBJ1-5 TRBV7-2 CASSLDRWEPQHF TGTGCCAGCAGCCTAGACAGGTGGGAGCCCCAGCATTTT
NA NA TRBJ2-5 TRBV2 CASRRGGETQYF TGTGCCAGCAGGAGGGGAGGAGAGACCCAGTACTTC
NA TRBD1 TRBJ2-1 TRBV11-2 CASSPTGNEQFF TGTGCCAGCAGCCCGACAGGGAATGAGCAGTTCTTC
NA NA TRBJ2-5 TRBV13 CASSYTQETQYF TGTGCCAGCAGCTATACCCAAGAGACCCAGTACTTC
medium-sized NA TRBJ1-1 TRBV11-2 CASSLSRRSRTEAFF TGTGCCAGCAGCTTAAGTCGGCGGAGTAGGACTGAAGCTTTCTTT
NA TRBD1 TRBJ1-5 TRBV6-1 CASSTQDRGNQPQHF TGTGCCAGCAGTACTCAGGACAGGGGCAATCAGCCCCAGCATTTT
NA NA TRBJ2-6 TRBV6-5 CASFASGANVLTF TGTGCCAGCTTCGCCTCTGGGGCCAACGTCCTGACTTTC
NA TRBD1 TRBJ1-1 TRBV7-6 CASSLVGTGGTEAFF TGTGCCAGCAGCTTAGTTGGGACAGGGGGCACTGAAGCTTTCTTT
once NA TRBJ2-6 TRBV7-9 CASSSTQGHVLTF TGTGCCAGCAGCTCAACCCAGGGACACGTCCTGACTTTC
few NA TRBJ2-5 TRBV28 CASRRQAQETQYF TGTGCCAGCAGACGACAGGCCCAAGAGACCCAGTACTTC